This T cell receptor beta chain was sequenced in a study of T cell changes during pregnancy in multiple sclerosis. Sequencing was performed with immunoSEQ multiplex PCR; in TCRdb, only in-frame clones are kept and a portion is missing. The table records about 24,000 clones, over 85% of them present only once. This CDR3 is built from 13 residues. Germline-derived CDR1 and CDR2 are SQVTM and ANQGSEA. V lost 6 bases and J 4 bases, leaving 16 bases between the germline ends. This sequence was found in a female donor in good health, enrolled as a control in a pregnancy study. The input for sequencing was CD8+ T cells from peripheral blood mononuclear cells, taken in the third trimester of pregnancy. The genes are TRBV29-1 and TRBJ2-7; a possible D gene is TRBD2 (6 bases). In nucleotides, the CDR3 is TGCAGCGTGGCTAGGGACTTCTATTACGAGCAGTACTTC. Protein: CSVARDFYYEQYF.